This TCR beta chain appears in the sequencing data of a study of cytomegalovirus exposure and HLA in healthy donors. The wider study: The 120 or so validation repertoires used the same platform as the 650 to 800 first-cohort repertoires, a later analysis reported. Findings of the study overall: Cytomegalovirus association was listed for about 170 TCR beta chains. TCR clusters originating in the first cohort tended to co-occur in the roughly 130 validation repertoires, according to a later analysis. A few of the chains that were CMV-associated were confirmed in vitro to be specific for CMV antigens.

This clone showed up just a few times. The target antigen is unknown. Germline CDR1 and CDR2: SGHDN and FVKESK. CDR3 length equals 15 residues. V lost 6 bases and J lost 0, with 9 bases in between. TCRdb's table, derived via immunoSEQ multiplex PCR, lists solely in-frame clones and lacks some. Seen here are some 170,000 clones, around nine tenths observed once, and the top ten hold roughly 1.3%. The source material was PBMCs. This chain joins TRBV14 and TRBJ1-6; TRBD1 is a possible D gene (5 bases). The receptor was derived from a woman in her 30s in good health and CMV-seronegative. Here the CDR3 DNA reads TGTGCCAGCAGTTCGGACACCTCCTATAATTCACCCCTCCACTTT. This translates into CASSSDTSYNSPLHF. Based on the CDR3 plus reference TRBV14 and TRBJ1-6, the full variable domain is EAGVTQFPSHSVIEKGQTVTLRCDPISGHDNLYWYRRVMGKEIKFLLHFVKESKQDESGMPNNRFLAERTGGTYSTLKVQPAELEDSGVYFCASSSDTSYNSPLHFGNGTRLTVT.